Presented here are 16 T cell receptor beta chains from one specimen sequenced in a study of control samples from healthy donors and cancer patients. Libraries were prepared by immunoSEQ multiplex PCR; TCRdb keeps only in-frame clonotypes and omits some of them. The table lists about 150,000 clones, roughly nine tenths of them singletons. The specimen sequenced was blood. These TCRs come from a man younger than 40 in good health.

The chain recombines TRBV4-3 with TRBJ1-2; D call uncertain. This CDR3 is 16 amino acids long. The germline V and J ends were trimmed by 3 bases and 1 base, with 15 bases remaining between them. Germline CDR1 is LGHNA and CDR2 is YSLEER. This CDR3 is CASSHQAGNVNYGYTF. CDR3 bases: TGCGCCAGCAGCCATCAGGCTGGGAACGTTAACTATGGCTACACCTTC.

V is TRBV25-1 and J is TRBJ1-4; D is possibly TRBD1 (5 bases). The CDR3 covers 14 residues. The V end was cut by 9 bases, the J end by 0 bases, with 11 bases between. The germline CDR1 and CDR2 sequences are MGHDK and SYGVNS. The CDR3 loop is CASTGRATNEKLFF. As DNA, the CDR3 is TGTGCCAGTACGGGACGGGCAACTAATGAAAAACTGTTTTTT.

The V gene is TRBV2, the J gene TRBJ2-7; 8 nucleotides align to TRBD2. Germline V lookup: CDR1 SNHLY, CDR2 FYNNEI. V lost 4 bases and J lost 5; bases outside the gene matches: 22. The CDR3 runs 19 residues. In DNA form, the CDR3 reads TGTGCCAGCAGTGGGTTGTTGGGACTAGGAGGAGCGGGACTACACGAGCAGTACTTC. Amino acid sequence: CASSGLLGLGGAGLHEQYF.

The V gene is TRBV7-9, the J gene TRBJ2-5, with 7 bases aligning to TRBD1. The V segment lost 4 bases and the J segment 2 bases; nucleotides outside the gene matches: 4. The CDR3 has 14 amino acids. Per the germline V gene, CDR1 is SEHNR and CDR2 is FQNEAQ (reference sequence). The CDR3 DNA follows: TGTGCCAGCAGCTGGGACAGAATACAAGAGACCCAGTACTTC. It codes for CASSWDRIQETQYF.

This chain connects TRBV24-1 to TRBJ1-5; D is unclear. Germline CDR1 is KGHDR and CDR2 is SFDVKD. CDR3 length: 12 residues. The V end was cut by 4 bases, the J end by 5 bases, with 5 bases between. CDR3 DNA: TGTGCCACCAGTGAATCGGATCAGCCCCAGCATTTT. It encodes CATSESDQPQHF.

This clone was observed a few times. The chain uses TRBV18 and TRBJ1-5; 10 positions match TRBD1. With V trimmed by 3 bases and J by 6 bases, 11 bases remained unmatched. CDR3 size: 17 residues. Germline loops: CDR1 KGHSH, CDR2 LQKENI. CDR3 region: CASSPGRDRGSAQPQHF. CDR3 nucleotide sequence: TGTGCCAGCTCACCCGGCCGGGACAGGGGTTCTGCTCAGCCCCAGCATTTT.

Written as DNA, the CDR3 is TGTGCCAGCAGCTCTTCCGACAGGGCCCACTATGGCTACACCTTC. Translating it yields CASSSSDRAHYGYTF. The V call is TRBV7-9, the J call TRBJ1-2; TRBD1 matches 7 bases. Per the germline V gene, CDR1 is SEHNR and CDR2 is FQNEAQ (reference sequence). The CDR3 totals 15 residues. Losses at the gene ends were 4 bases for V and 3 bases for J; bases not matched to a gene: 8.

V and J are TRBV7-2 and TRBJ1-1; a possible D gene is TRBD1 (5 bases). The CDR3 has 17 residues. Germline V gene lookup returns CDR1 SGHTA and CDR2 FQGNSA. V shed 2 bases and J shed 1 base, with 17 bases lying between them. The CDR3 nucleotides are TGTGCCAGCAGCTTAAATTTTGTGGGACCGCAGAACACTGAAGCTTTCTTT. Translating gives CASSLNFVGPQNTEAFF.

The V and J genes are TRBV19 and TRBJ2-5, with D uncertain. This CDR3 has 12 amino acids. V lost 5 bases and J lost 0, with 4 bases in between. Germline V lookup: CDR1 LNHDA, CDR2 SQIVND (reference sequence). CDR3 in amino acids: CASSPHQETQYF. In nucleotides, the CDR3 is TGTGCCAGTAGTCCCCACCAAGAGACCCAGTACTTC.

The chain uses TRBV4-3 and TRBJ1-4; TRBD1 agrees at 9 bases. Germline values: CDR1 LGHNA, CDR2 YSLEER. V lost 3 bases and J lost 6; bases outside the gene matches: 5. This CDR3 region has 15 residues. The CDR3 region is CASSHSGTGYEKLFF. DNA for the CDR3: TGCGCCAGCAGCCACTCCGGGACAGGGTATGAAAAACTGTTTTTT.

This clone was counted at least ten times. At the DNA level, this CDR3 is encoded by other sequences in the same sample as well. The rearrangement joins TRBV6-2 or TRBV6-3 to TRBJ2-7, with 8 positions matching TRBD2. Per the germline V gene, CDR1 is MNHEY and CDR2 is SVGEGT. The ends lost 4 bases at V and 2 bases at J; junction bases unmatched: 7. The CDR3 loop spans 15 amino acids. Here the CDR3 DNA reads TGTGCCAGCAGTTTACAAGCGGGGGTCACCTACGAGCAGTACTTC. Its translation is CASSLQAGVTYEQYF.

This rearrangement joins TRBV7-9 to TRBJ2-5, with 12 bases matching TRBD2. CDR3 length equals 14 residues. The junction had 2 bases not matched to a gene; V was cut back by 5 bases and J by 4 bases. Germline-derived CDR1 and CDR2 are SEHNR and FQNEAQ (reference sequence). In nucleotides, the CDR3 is TGTGCCAGCAGCCCGACTAGCGGGAGAGAGACCCAGTACTTC. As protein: CASSPTSGRETQYF.

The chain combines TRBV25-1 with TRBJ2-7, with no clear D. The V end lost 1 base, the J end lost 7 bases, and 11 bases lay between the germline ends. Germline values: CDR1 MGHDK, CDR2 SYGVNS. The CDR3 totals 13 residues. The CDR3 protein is CASSELGVGEQYF. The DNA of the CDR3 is TGTGCCAGCAGTGAATTAGGAGTGGGAGAGCAGTACTTC.

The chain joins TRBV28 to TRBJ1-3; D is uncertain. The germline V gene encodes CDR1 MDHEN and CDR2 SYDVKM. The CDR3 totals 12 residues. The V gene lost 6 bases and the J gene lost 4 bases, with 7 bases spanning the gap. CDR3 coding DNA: TGTGCCAGCAGCAACGCAGGAAACACCATATATTTT. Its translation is CASSNAGNTIYF.

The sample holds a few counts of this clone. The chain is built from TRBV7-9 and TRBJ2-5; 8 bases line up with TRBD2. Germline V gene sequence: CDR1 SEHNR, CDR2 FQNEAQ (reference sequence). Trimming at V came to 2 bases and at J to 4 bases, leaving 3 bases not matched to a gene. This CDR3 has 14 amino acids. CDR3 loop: CASSLRGGRETQYF. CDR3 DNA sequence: TGTGCCAGCAGCTTACGGGGGGGCCGAGAGACCCAGTACTTC.

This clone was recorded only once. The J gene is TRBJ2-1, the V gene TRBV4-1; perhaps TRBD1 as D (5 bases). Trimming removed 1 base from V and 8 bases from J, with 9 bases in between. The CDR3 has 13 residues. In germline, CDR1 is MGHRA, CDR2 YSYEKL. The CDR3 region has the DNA TGCGCCAGCAGCCAAGTCGTAGGGGATGAGCAGTTCTTC. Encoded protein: CASSQVVGDEQFF.